The T cell receptor beta chain under discussion was sequenced for a study of CD8 T cells in ankylosing spondylitis (dated by TCRdb to 2015 to 2018). Some background on the complete study: The study profiled T cell receptor beta repertoires in healthy donors and ankylosing spondylitis patients to find disease-linked TCR variants. In total, the full study cohort was made up of 85 to 140 healthy donors and more than 20 ankylosing spondylitis patients. Samples of peripheral blood were taken, and for ankylosing spondylitis patients, synovial fluid was collected as well.

Study-level results and caveats: The disease-linked clones showed a CD8+ phenotype and occurred at relatively low frequencies in peripheral blood. Some of the motif variants had been reported before in the synovial fluid and blood of reactive arthritis patients, a finding that suggests common disease-initiation mechanisms. A TCR beta motif of about eight highly homologous amino acid variants appeared characteristic of blood from ankylosing spondylitis patients. Significant enrichment of the disease-linked clones was reported in matched synovial fluid samples from ankylosing spondylitis patients.

TCRdb shows the sequencer as Illumina HiSeq 2500. Quantitative 5'-RACE with molecular barcodes was used to prepare TCR beta libraries. Per the original workflow: Disease-linked TCR variants were identified with a new computational method built on a probabilistic model of VDJ rearrangement. In TCRdb, the public reads were trimmed at Q25 with fastp and aligned with MiXCR, with productive beta chains retained. Rows are combined by CDR3 protein, so each entry shows the most common genes and DNA. For this entry, the V and J calls and clone size follow TCRdb and not the study's own pipeline. The table for this sample lists fewer than 500,000 distinct CDR3 sequences; around 26% of them were counted only once. 0.89% of the sample is in the top ten clones. Regarding this clonotype: Its recognized antigen is unknown. Qualities for individual bases were not recorded, and no much larger clone is one base off.

According to the germline V gene, CDR1 reads ENHRY and CDR2 reads SYGVKD. The cysteine opens and the phenylalanine closes a CDR3 of 14 amino acids. Only the CDR3 portion is preserved as DNA: 42 bases, with reading frame beginning at the first base. The junction carries 17 bases between V and J, which are trimmed by 11 bases and 1 base respectively. The chain links TRBV10-3 with TRBJ2-5, and the D gene may be TRBD1, 5 bases matching. Sequenced: blood, either unsorted or a sorted T cell fraction (not recorded which). The TCR originated in a male donor with ankylosing spondylitis. The CDR3 loop reads CAAAGSGLQETQYF. Here is the DNA: TGTGCCGCTGCAGGGTCCGGTCTCCAAGAGACCCAGTACTTC.